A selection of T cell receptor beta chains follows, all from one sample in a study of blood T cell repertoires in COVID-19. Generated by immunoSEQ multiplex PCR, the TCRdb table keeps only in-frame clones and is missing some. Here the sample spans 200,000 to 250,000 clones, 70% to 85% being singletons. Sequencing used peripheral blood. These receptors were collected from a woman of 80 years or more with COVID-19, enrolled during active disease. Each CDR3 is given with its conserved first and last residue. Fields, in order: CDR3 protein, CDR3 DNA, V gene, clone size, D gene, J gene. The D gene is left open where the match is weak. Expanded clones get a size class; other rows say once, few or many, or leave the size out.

CDR3 protein: CASVLDRGASYEQYF; CDR3 DNA: TGTGCCAGCGTGTTAGACAGGGGGGCTTCCTACGAGCAGTACTTC; V gene: TRBV9; clone size: NA; D gene: TRBD1; J gene: TRBJ2-7
CDR3 protein: CASSVTGTALPNTIYF; CDR3 DNA: TGCGCCAGCAGCGTCACCGGGACAGCCTTGCCAAACACCATATATTTT; V gene: TRBV5-1; clone size: few; D gene: TRBD1; J gene: TRBJ1-3
CDR3 protein: CASGSGSGQGGYSNQPQHF; CDR3 DNA: TGTGCCAGCGGATCCGGATCCGGACAGGGAGGGTATAGCAATCAGCCCCAGCATTTT; V gene: TRBV27; clone size: NA; D gene: TRBD1; J gene: TRBJ1-5
CDR3 protein: CASSGGGLPYNEQFF; CDR3 DNA: TGCGCCAGCAGCGGGGGGGGACTTCCCTACAATGAGCAGTTCTTC; V gene: TRBV5-1; clone size: NA; D gene: TRBD2; J gene: TRBJ2-1
CDR3 protein: CASSLYGTGDGYTF; CDR3 DNA: TGCGCCAGCAGCTTGTATGGGACAGGCGATGGCTACACCTTC; V gene: TRBV5-1; clone size: NA; D gene: TRBD1; J gene: TRBJ1-2
CDR3 protein: CASGGAYQPQHF; CDR3 DNA: TGTGCCAGCGGGGGGGCCTATCAGCCCCAGCATTTT; V gene: TRBV6-5; clone size: NA; D gene: NA; J gene: TRBJ1-5
CDR3 protein: CASSAPGREGREEQFF; CDR3 DNA: TGTGCCAGCAGCGCCCCTGGGCGGGAGGGCCGTGAAGAGCAGTTCTTC; V gene: TRBV9; clone size: NA; D gene: TRBD2; J gene: TRBJ2-1
CDR3 protein: CASSPGSGEQYF; CDR3 DNA: TGTGCCAGCAGCCCCGGGTCGGGGGAGCAGTACTTC; V gene: TRBV6-9; clone size: NA; D gene: NA; J gene: TRBJ2-7
CDR3 protein: CASRGQGYNEQFF; CDR3 DNA: TGTGCCAGTAGGGGACAGGGCTACAATGAGCAGTTCTTC; V gene: TRBV19; clone size: NA; D gene: TRBD1; J gene: TRBJ2-1
CDR3 protein: CASSRGFGGGGEQYF; CDR3 DNA: TGTGCCAGTAGTAGGGGTTTCGGAGGCGGTGGCGAGCAGTACTTC; V gene: TRBV19; clone size: NA; D gene: NA; J gene: TRBJ2-7
CDR3 protein: CASSLGTGKTNEQFF; CDR3 DNA: TGTGCCAGCAGCTTAGGGACAGGGAAGACCAATGAGCAGTTCTTC; V gene: TRBV5-5; clone size: few; D gene: TRBD1; J gene: TRBJ2-1
CDR3 protein: CSVAGGTGNQPQHF; CDR3 DNA: TGCAGCGTTGCCGGGGGGACCGGCAATCAGCCCCAGCATTTT; V gene: TRBV29-1; clone size: few; D gene: NA; J gene: TRBJ1-5
CDR3 protein: CASSLGRGEQYF; CDR3 DNA: TGTGCCAGCAGCTTGGGGCGGGGGGAGCAGTACTTC; V gene: TRBV5-4; clone size: NA; D gene: TRBD2; J gene: TRBJ2-7
CDR3 protein: CASRGGQGQQPQHF; CDR3 DNA: TGTGCCAGCCGTGGGGGACAGGGCCAACAGCCCCAGCATTTT; V gene: TRBV19; clone size: once; D gene: TRBD1; J gene: TRBJ1-5
CDR3 protein: CASSQGGGLTGSKNIQYF; CDR3 DNA: TGCGCCAGCAGCCAAGGTGGGGGATTGACAGGGTCCAAAAACATTCAGTACTTC; V gene: TRBV4-1; clone size: NA; D gene: TRBD1; J gene: TRBJ2-4
CDR3 protein: CASSSRGPLEDTQYF; CDR3 DNA: TGTGCCAGCAGCTCGCGGGGTCCCTTGGAGGATACGCAGTATTTT; V gene: TRBV7-2; clone size: NA; D gene: NA; J gene: TRBJ2-3
CDR3 protein: CASSPGAASSGNTIYF; CDR3 DNA: TGTGCCAGCTCACCGGGGGCGGCGAGCTCTGGAAACACCATATATTTT; V gene: TRBV18; clone size: NA; D gene: NA; J gene: TRBJ1-3
CDR3 protein: CASSGTAGLRQPQHF; CDR3 DNA: TGTGCCAGCTCAGGAACGGCAGGCTTGAGACAGCCCCAGCATTTT; V gene: TRBV18; clone size: NA; D gene: NA; J gene: TRBJ1-5
CDR3 protein: CASSPDSNTEAFF; CDR3 DNA: TGTGCCAGTAGCCCCGACAGCAACACTGAAGCTTTCTTT; V gene: TRBV19; clone size: NA; D gene: NA; J gene: TRBJ1-1
CDR3 protein: CASSIDWQGGNYHYGYTF; CDR3 DNA: TGTGCCAGTAGTATAGATTGGCAGGGGGGCAACTACCACTATGGCTACACCTTC; V gene: TRBV19; clone size: NA; D gene: TRBD1; J gene: TRBJ1-2
CDR3 protein: CASGLGGYEKLFF; CDR3 DNA: TGTGCTAGTGGTTTAGGAGGGTACGAAAAACTGTTTTTT; V gene: TRBV12-5; clone size: NA; D gene: NA; J gene: TRBJ1-4
CDR3 protein: CASSQAGVSNQPQHF; CDR3 DNA: TGTGCCAGCAGCCAAGCCGGGGTGAGCAATCAGCCCCAGCATTTT; V gene: TRBV3-1/TRBV3-2; clone size: NA; D gene: NA; J gene: TRBJ1-5
CDR3 protein: CASSLMAGTGGTGELFF; CDR3 DNA: TGTGCCAGCAGCTTAATGGCCGGGACAGGGGGTACCGGGGAGCTGTTTTTT; V gene: TRBV7-3; clone size: NA; D gene: TRBD1; J gene: TRBJ2-2
CDR3 protein: CASTPGRGKANEKLFF; CDR3 DNA: TGCGCCAGCACCCCGGGCAGGGGGAAGGCTAATGAAAAACTGTTTTTT; V gene: TRBV5-1; clone size: few; D gene: TRBD1; J gene: TRBJ1-4
CDR3 protein: CASSIPLVGGDLGGTEAFF; CDR3 DNA: TGTGCCAGTAGTATACCCCTCGTGGGGGGTGACCTGGGGGGAACTGAAGCTTTCTTT; V gene: TRBV19; clone size: NA; D gene: NA; J gene: TRBJ1-1
CDR3 protein: CASSLDSQQPQHF; CDR3 DNA: TGTGCCAGCAGCTTGGACAGCCAACAGCCCCAGCATTTT; V gene: TRBV7-8; clone size: NA; D gene: NA; J gene: TRBJ1-5
CDR3 protein: CASSLTGLAGRDEQFF; CDR3 DNA: TGTGCCAGCAGCCTGACGGGACTAGCGGGAAGGGATGAGCAGTTCTTC; V gene: TRBV14; clone size: NA; D gene: TRBD2; J gene: TRBJ2-1
CDR3 protein: CASSEQGALDTEAFF; CDR3 DNA: TGTGCCAGCAGCGAACAGGGGGCCCTAGACACTGAAGCTTTCTTT; V gene: TRBV7-9; clone size: NA; D gene: TRBD1; J gene: TRBJ1-1
CDR3 protein: CASSLQGLGNTEAFF; CDR3 DNA: TGCGCCAGCAGCTTACAGGGGCTGGGGAACACTGAAGCTTTCTTT; V gene: TRBV5-1; clone size: NA; D gene: TRBD1; J gene: TRBJ1-1
CDR3 protein: CASSLAVSGELFF; CDR3 DNA: TGTGCCAGCAGCTTAGCTGTGTCCGGGGAGCTGTTTTTT; V gene: TRBV11-2; clone size: once; D gene: NA; J gene: TRBJ2-2
CDR3 protein: CASSLAGGLGTEAFF; CDR3 DNA: TGTGCCAGCAGCTTGGCGGGGGGGCTAGGCACTGAAGCTTTCTTT; V gene: TRBV5-5; clone size: NA; D gene: NA; J gene: TRBJ1-1
CDR3 protein: CASSANTGGHGYTF; CDR3 DNA: TGTGCCAGCAGCGCCAACACAGGGGGCCATGGCTACACCTTC; V gene: TRBV5-4; clone size: NA; D gene: TRBD1; J gene: TRBJ1-2
CDR3 protein: CASRGQGTQHF; CDR3 DNA: TGTGCCAGCAGGGGACAGGGGACCCAGCATTTT; V gene: TRBV2; clone size: NA; D gene: TRBD1; J gene: TRBJ1-5